Listed here are 2 T cell receptor beta chains from one sample, sequenced in a study of cytomegalovirus exposure and HLA in healthy donors. Data came from immunoSEQ multiplex PCR; TCRdb stores just in-frame clones and leaves some out. The sample yields more than 140,000 clones, roughly nine tenths seen once. Sequencing input: PBMCs. These receptors were obtained from a woman aged 18-29 years in good health and CMV-seropositive.

Only one count was recorded for this clone. The chain recombines TRBV7-9 with TRBJ2-3; weak D call: TRBD2 (7 bases). The CDR3 is made up of 15 amino acids. V lost 0 bases and J 4 bases, leaving 11 bases between the germline ends. Germline V gene sequence: CDR1 SEHNR, CDR2 FQNEAQ (reference sequence). For the CDR3, the DNA is TGTGCCAGCAGCTTAGCAGGAGGGGGGGCAGATACGCAGTATTTT. Protein: CASSLAGGGADTQYF.

In its sample, this clone was seen once. V usage is TRBV5-1 and J usage is TRBJ2-1; 13 nucleotides line up with TRBD2. CDR3 length equals 15 residues. From germline, CDR1 is SGHRS and CDR2 YFSETQ. Trimming at V came to 0 bases and at J to 12 bases, leaving 6 bases not matched to a gene. In nucleotides, the CDR3 is TGCGCCAGCAGCTTGGGGACTAGCGGGAGTGGGGGGCAGTTCTTC. It codes for CASSLGTSGSGGQFF.